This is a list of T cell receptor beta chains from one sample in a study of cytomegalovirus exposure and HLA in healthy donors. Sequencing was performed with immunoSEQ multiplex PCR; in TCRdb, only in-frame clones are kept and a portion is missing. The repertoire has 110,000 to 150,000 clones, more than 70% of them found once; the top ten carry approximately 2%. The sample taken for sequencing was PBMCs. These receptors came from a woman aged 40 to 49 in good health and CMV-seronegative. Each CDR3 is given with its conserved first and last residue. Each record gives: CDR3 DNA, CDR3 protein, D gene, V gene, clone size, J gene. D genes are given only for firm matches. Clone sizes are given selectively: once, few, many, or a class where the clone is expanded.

CDR3nt: TGCGCCAGCAGCGGAACCGGGACACGCAGCTACGAGCAGTACTTC
CDR3aa: CASSGTGTRSYEQYF
d_gene: -
v_gene: TRBV5-1
abundance: -
j_gene: TRBJ2-7

CDR3nt: TGTGCCAGCAGCGTGGACTCTTTCACAGATACGCAGTATTTT
CDR3aa: CASSVDSFTDTQYF
d_gene: -
v_gene: TRBV5-6
abundance: -
j_gene: TRBJ2-3

CDR3nt: TGTGCCAGCAGTGACGGGAGAACTAATGAAAAACTGTTTTTT
CDR3aa: CASSDGRTNEKLFF
d_gene: -
v_gene: TRBV2
abundance: few
j_gene: TRBJ1-4

CDR3nt: TGCGCTGCAGGGGTCCCCTCTGGGGCCAACGTCCTGACTTTC
CDR3aa: CAAGVPSGANVLTF
d_gene: -
v_gene: TRBV10-2
abundance: -
j_gene: TRBJ2-6

CDR3nt: TGTGCCTGGAGGTTTAGTCTCCTAGGAGAAAAACTGTTTTTT
CDR3aa: CAWRFSLLGEKLFF
d_gene: -
v_gene: TRBV30
abundance: -
j_gene: TRBJ1-4

CDR3nt: TGTGCCAGCAGCGCCAATACAGGGCGAAACGAGCAGTACTTC
CDR3aa: CASSANTGRNEQYF
d_gene: -
v_gene: TRBV9
abundance: once
j_gene: TRBJ2-7

CDR3nt: TGCGCCAGCAGTGAGACGGGGATTATGGCGGATACGCAGTATTTT
CDR3aa: CASSETGIMADTQYF
d_gene: -
v_gene: TRBV10-1
abundance: -
j_gene: TRBJ2-3

CDR3nt: TGTGCCAGCAGCCCCATCACCGGGTGGACATTAGTGTCCTACGAGCAGTACTTC
CDR3aa: CASSPITGWTLVSYEQYF
d_gene: -
v_gene: TRBV7-9
abundance: -
j_gene: TRBJ2-7

CDR3nt: TGTGCCAGCAGCGTGCAGGGGGCCCAGAACACTGAAGCTTTCTTT
CDR3aa: CASSVQGAQNTEAFF
d_gene: TRBD1
v_gene: TRBV9
abundance: -
j_gene: TRBJ1-1

CDR3nt: TGTGCCAGCAGGACCGACAGGGGGCCTTATGGCTACACCTTC
CDR3aa: CASRTDRGPYGYTF
d_gene: TRBD1
v_gene: TRBV6-4
abundance: once
j_gene: TRBJ1-2

CDR3nt: TGTGCCAGTAGTATCAATAGTCGGGGTAACTCTGGCTACACCTTC
CDR3aa: CASSINSRGNSGYTF
d_gene: -
v_gene: TRBV19
abundance: -
j_gene: TRBJ1-2

CDR3nt: TGTGCCAGCAGCATAATCGGGGCGGGGGCGGATGGCTACACCTTC
CDR3aa: CASSIIGAGADGYTF
d_gene: -
v_gene: TRBV5-8
abundance: -
j_gene: TRBJ1-2

CDR3nt: TGCGCCAGCAGCTCTCTAGCGGGAGGCACAGATACGCAGTATTTT
CDR3aa: CASSSLAGGTDTQYF
d_gene: TRBD2
v_gene: TRBV5-1
abundance: -
j_gene: TRBJ2-3

CDR3nt: TGTGCCAGCGGCCCTGCTGCGACAGAGAAGAACCAAGAGACCCAGTACTTC
CDR3aa: CASGPAATEKNQETQYF
d_gene: -
v_gene: TRBV14
abundance: few
j_gene: TRBJ2-5

CDR3nt: TGTGCCAGCAGTCTGGGACAGGGGGCAACTAATGAAAAACTGTTTTTT
CDR3aa: CASSLGQGATNEKLFF
d_gene: TRBD1
v_gene: TRBV28
abundance: -
j_gene: TRBJ1-4

CDR3nt: TGTGCCAGCAGCTTAAGCCCCAGGTACGAGCAGTACTTC
CDR3aa: CASSLSPRYEQYF
d_gene: -
v_gene: TRBV11-3
abundance: -
j_gene: TRBJ2-7

CDR3nt: TGTGCCTCCGGGGTAGCGGGAGCCTACGAGCAGTACTTC
CDR3aa: CASGVAGAYEQYF
d_gene: TRBD2
v_gene: TRBV19
abundance: -
j_gene: TRBJ2-7

CDR3nt: TGTGCCAGTATCTCCTCGGAGGGCATCTATGGCTACACCTTC
CDR3aa: CASISSEGIYGYTF
d_gene: -
v_gene: TRBV19
abundance: -
j_gene: TRBJ1-2

CDR3nt: TGTGCCTGGAGGTTGGGAGGGGGAGGGGGCTATGGCTACACCTTC
CDR3aa: CAWRLGGGGGYGYTF
d_gene: -
v_gene: TRBV30
abundance: -
j_gene: TRBJ1-2

CDR3nt: TGTGCCAGCAGTTACGCGGGACAGGGGGTTGGAAACACCATATATTTT
CDR3aa: CASSYAGQGVGNTIYF
d_gene: TRBD1
v_gene: TRBV6-5
abundance: -
j_gene: TRBJ1-3

CDR3nt: TGTGCCAGCAGTGAACGGGGGAGTAATCAGCCCCAGCATTTT
CDR3aa: CASSERGSNQPQHF
d_gene: -
v_gene: TRBV6-1
abundance: -
j_gene: TRBJ1-5

CDR3nt: TGTGCCAGCAGCTTCAACTCGCACACTGAAGCTTTCTTT
CDR3aa: CASSFNSHTEAFF
d_gene: -
v_gene: TRBV7-6
abundance: -
j_gene: TRBJ1-1

CDR3nt: TGTGCCAGCAGCCTACACCGCACAGGCGGAAACACCATATATTTT
CDR3aa: CASSLHRTGGNTIYF
d_gene: -
v_gene: TRBV11-1
abundance: -
j_gene: TRBJ1-3

CDR3nt: TGTGCCAGCGGATCTAGCGGCATCCCCTACGAGCAGTACTTC
CDR3aa: CASGSSGIPYEQYF
d_gene: TRBD2
v_gene: TRBV6-1
abundance: -
j_gene: TRBJ2-7

CDR3nt: TGCGCCAGCAGCCAAGCCGAGGGGGCCAGGTATGGCTACACCTTC
CDR3aa: CASSQAEGARYGYTF
d_gene: TRBD1
v_gene: TRBV4-1
abundance: -
j_gene: TRBJ1-2

CDR3nt: TGCAGCGTAATTTCTGAGGATTTGTATGGCTACACCTTC
CDR3aa: CSVISEDLYGYTF
d_gene: -
v_gene: TRBV29-1
abundance: few
j_gene: TRBJ1-2

CDR3nt: TGTGCCAGCAGCTTGGGTCAGGGGCCCTATGGCTACACCTTC
CDR3aa: CASSLGQGPYGYTF
d_gene: -
v_gene: TRBV5-8
abundance: -
j_gene: TRBJ1-2

CDR3nt: TGTGCCAGTTGCCCGGGGACAGGGGTGGCCGGGGAGCTGTTTTTT
CDR3aa: CASCPGTGVAGELFF
d_gene: TRBD1
v_gene: TRBV19
abundance: once
j_gene: TRBJ2-2

CDR3nt: TGTGCCAGCAGCTTAGATCAGGGCGGTACGAGCTCCTACAATGAGCAGTTCTTC
CDR3aa: CASSLDQGGTSSYNEQFF
d_gene: -
v_gene: TRBV11-3
abundance: -
j_gene: TRBJ2-1

CDR3nt: TGTGCCAGCAGGGAAACCCTATACGAGCAGTACTTC
CDR3aa: CASRETLYEQYF
d_gene: -
v_gene: TRBV25-1
abundance: -
j_gene: TRBJ2-7

CDR3nt: TGCGCCAGCAGCCAAGTAGAGCGGGCTGGAAGCAATCAGCCCCAGCATTTT
CDR3aa: CASSQVERAGSNQPQHF
d_gene: -
v_gene: TRBV4-1
abundance: -
j_gene: TRBJ1-5

CDR3nt: TGTGCCAGCAGCTTAGCCCCTAGGAAGGGGGAGCAGTACTTC
CDR3aa: CASSLAPRKGEQYF
d_gene: -
v_gene: TRBV11-3
abundance: -
j_gene: TRBJ2-7

CDR3nt: TGTGCCAGCAGTGAAGCCGGGAAGACAGATACGCAGTATTTT
CDR3aa: CASSEAGKTDTQYF
d_gene: -
v_gene: TRBV6-1
abundance: -
j_gene: TRBJ2-3

CDR3nt: TGTGCCAGCAGTGACCCGGCCAGGTACTACAATGAGCAGTTCTTC
CDR3aa: CASSDPARYYNEQFF
d_gene: -
v_gene: TRBV2
abundance: few
j_gene: TRBJ2-1

CDR3nt: TGTGCCAGCAGTACACCCGGTGGACAGCCTCTTGACACCTTC
CDR3aa: CASSTPGGQPLDTF
d_gene: -
v_gene: TRBV28
abundance: -
j_gene: TRBJ1-2

CDR3nt: TGTGCCAGCTCACCAAGGGGGCTGGTGACTGAAGCTTTCTTT
CDR3aa: CASSPRGLVTEAFF
d_gene: TRBD1
v_gene: TRBV18
abundance: -
j_gene: TRBJ1-1

CDR3nt: TGTGCCAGCAGCTTCAACAGGGTCCTCGGGAACGAGCAGTACTTC
CDR3aa: CASSFNRVLGNEQYF
d_gene: -
v_gene: TRBV5-4
abundance: -
j_gene: TRBJ2-7

CDR3nt: TGTGCCAGCAGCCCGACAGGGGGGGGCAATCAGCCCCAGCATTTT
CDR3aa: CASSPTGGGNQPQHF
d_gene: TRBD1
v_gene: TRBV6-4
abundance: -
j_gene: TRBJ1-5

CDR3nt: TGTGCCAGCAGCAAGGGACTTATCGGCTCCTACGAGCAGTACTTC
CDR3aa: CASSKGLIGSYEQYF
d_gene: -
v_gene: TRBV6-6
abundance: -
j_gene: TRBJ2-7